Following are 3 T cell receptor beta chains from one sample sequenced in a study of shared clonotypes between healthy human individuals. Measured with immunoSEQ multiplex PCR; TCRdb has only the in-frame clones, and not every one. The repertoire consists of about 2.1 million clones, with around 93% occurring once and the leading ten covering more than 1.5%. It was CD45RO-negative cells, positively selected for CCR7, that made up naive CD8 cells, with terminally differentiated effector memory CD45RA+ cells excluded. The sequencing input was naive CD8+ T cells from PBMCs. These receptor sequences come from a young man in good health. Some clones in this sample may be carry-over from other donors' samples.

The chain's CDR3 is CASSLYQTGRIYEQYF. The DNA of the CDR3 is TGTGCCAGCAGCTTATATCAGACAGGGAGAATCTACGAGCAGTACTTC. V gene TRBV7-2 combines with J gene TRBJ2-7; 7 bases agree with TRBD1. The CDR3 contains 16 residues. Germline CDR1 is SGHTA and CDR2 is FQGNSA. V lost 2 bases, J lost 3 bases, and 10 bases stayed unmatched.

The chain recombines TRBV5-4 with TRBJ2-1; D tentatively fits TRBD1 or TRBD2 (5 bases each). V dropped 1 base and J dropped 1 base, with 9 bases sitting between them. The CDR3 is 15 amino acids. Germline CDR1 SGHNT, CDR2 YYREEE (reference sequence). CDR3 amino acids: CASSLIGTSYNEQFF. The CDR3 nucleotides are TGTGCCAGCAGCTTGATCGGGACGTCCTACAATGAGCAGTTCTTC. Combining the CDR3 with reference TRBV5-4 and TRBJ2-1 gives the whole variable domain ETGVTQSPTHLIKTRGQQVTLRCSSQSGHNTVSWYQQALGQGPQFIFQYYREEENGRGNFPPRFSGLQFPNYSSELNVNALELDDSALYLCASSLIGTSYNEQFFGPGTRLTVL.

The V gene is TRBV27, the J gene TRBJ2-1; D gene ambiguous. The CDR3 loop spans 15 amino acids. Germline assignment: CDR1 MNHEY and CDR2 SMNVEV (reference sequence). V was shortened by 6 bases and J by 2 bases, with 14 bases between the two germline ends. The CDR3: CASSLATGPYNEQFF. The CDR3 nucleotides are TGTGCCAGCAGCCTCGCTACCGGGCCCTACAATGAGCAGTTCTTC.